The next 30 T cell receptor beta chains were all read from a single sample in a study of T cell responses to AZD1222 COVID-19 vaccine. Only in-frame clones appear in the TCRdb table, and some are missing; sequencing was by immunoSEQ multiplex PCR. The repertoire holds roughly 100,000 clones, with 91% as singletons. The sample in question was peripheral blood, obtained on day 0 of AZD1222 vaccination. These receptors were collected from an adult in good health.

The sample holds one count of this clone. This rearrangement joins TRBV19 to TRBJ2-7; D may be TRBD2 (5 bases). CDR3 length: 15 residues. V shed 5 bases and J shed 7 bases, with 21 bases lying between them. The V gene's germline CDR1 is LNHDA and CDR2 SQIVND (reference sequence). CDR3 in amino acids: CASSPTLRGIGEQYF. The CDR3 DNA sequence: TGTGCCAGTAGTCCGACACTACGGGGAATCGGGGAGCAGTACTTC.

The CDR3 is CASSDAPPQYF. CDR3 nucleotide sequence: TGTGCCAGCAGTGATGCCCCCCCCCAGTACTTC. The gene calls are TRBV6-1 and TRBJ2-5; no definite D call. The CDR3 covers 11 residues. V was cut by 3 bases and J by 9 bases, with 8 bases left in between. Germline CDR1 is MNHNS and CDR2 is SASEGT.

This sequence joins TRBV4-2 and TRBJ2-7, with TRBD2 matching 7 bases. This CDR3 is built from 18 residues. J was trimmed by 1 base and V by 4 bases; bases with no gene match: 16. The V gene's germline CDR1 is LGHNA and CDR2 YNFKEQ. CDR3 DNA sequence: TGTGCCAGCAGCCGAGATGATGTGGCTAGCGGTATATCCTACGAGCAGTACTTC. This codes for CASSRDDVASGISYEQYF.

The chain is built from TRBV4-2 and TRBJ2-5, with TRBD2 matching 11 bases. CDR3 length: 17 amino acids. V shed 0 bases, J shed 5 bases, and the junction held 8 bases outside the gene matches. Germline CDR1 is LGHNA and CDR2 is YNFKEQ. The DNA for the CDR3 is TGTGCCAGCAGCCAAGATCCTAGCGGGAGGTCAGGGGAGACCCAGTACTTC. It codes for CASSQDPSGRSGETQYF.

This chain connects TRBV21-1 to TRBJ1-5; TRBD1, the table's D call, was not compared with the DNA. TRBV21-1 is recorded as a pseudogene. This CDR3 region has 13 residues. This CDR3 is CARRQISNQPQHF. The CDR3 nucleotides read TGTGCTCGGAGACAGATTAGCAATCAGCCCCAGCATTTT.

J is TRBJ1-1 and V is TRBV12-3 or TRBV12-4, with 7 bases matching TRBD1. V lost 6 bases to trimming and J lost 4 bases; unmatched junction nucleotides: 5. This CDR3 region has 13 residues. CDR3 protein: CASSGQAFTEAFF. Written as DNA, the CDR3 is TGTGCCAGCAGCGGACAGGCATTCACTGAAGCTTTCTTT.

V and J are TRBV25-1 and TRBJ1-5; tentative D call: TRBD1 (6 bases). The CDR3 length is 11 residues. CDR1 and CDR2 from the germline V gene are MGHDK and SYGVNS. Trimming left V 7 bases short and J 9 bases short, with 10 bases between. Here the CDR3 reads CASKQGRPQHF. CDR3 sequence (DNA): TGTGCCAGCAAACAGGGCCGGCCCCAGCATTTT.

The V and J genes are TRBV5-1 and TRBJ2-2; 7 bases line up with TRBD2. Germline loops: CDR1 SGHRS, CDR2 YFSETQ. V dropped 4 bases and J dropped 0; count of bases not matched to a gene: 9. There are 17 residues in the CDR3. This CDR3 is CASSPELGLANTGELFF. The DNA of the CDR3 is TGCGCCAGCAGCCCGGAACTAGGACTAGCGAACACCGGGGAGCTGTTTTTT. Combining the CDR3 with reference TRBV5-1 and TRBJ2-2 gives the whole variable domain KAGVTQTPRYLIKTRGQQVTLSCSPISGHRSVSWYQQTPGQGLQFLFEYFSETQRNKGNFPGRFSGRQFSNSRSEMNVSTLELGDSALYLCASSPELGLANTGELFFGEGSRLTVL.

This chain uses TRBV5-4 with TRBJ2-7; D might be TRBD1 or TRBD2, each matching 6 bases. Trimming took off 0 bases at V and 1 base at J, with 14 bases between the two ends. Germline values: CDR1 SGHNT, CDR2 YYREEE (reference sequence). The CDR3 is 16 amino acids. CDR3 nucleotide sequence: TGTGCCAGCAGCTTGGGGGGGGCGCTGGGGTCCTACGAGCAGTACTTC. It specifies CASSLGGALGSYEQYF.

The CDR3 sequence is CASSLRDPGTAGELFF. Written as DNA, the CDR3 is TGTGCCAGCTCATTACGGGATCCGGGAACGGCCGGGGAGCTGTTTTTT. This chain links TRBV18 with TRBJ2-2, with D perhaps matching TRBD2 (5 bases). Germline values: CDR1 KGHSH, CDR2 LQKENI. Trimming shortened V by 5 bases and J by 6 bases, and 19 bases separated the two germline ends. This CDR3 has 16 residues.

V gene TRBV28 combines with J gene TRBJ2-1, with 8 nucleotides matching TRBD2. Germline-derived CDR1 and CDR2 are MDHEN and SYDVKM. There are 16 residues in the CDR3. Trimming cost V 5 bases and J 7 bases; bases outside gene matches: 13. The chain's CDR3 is CASSPAASGRTNEQFF. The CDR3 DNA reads TGTGCCAGCAGTCCGGCCGCCAGCGGGAGAACGAATGAGCAGTTCTTC.

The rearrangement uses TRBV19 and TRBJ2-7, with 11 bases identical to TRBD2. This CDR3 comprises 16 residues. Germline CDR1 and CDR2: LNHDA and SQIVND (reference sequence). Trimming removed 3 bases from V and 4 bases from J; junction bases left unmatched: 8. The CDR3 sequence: CASSMVGSGRDYEQYF. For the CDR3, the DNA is TGTGCCAGTAGTATGGTTGGTAGCGGGAGGGATTACGAGCAGTACTTC. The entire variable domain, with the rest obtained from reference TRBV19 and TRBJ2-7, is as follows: DGGITQSPKYLFRKEGQNVTLSCEQNLNHDAMYWYRQDPGQGLRLIYYSQIVNDFQKGDIAEGYSVSREKKESFPLTVTSAQKNPTAFYLCASSMVGSGRDYEQYFGPGTRLTVT.

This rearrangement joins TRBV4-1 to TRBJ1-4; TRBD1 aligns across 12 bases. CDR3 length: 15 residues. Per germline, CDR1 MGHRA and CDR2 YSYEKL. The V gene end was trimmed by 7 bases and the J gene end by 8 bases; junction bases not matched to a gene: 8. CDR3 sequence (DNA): TGCGCCAGCACCTCTCGGGGGACAGGGGGCGAAAAACTGTTTTTT. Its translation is CASTSRGTGGEKLFF.

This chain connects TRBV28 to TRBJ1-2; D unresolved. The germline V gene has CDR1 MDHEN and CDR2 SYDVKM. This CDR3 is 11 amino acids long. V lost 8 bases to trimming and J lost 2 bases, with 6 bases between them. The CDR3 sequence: CASAINYGYTF. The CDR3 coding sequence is TGTGCCAGCGCAATAAACTATGGCTACACCTTC.

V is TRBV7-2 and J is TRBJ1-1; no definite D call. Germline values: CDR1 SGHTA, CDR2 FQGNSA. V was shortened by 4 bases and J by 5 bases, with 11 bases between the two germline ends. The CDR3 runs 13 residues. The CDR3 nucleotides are TGTGCCAGCAGCTCCAGTACGTATACTGAAGCTTTCTTT. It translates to CASSSSTYTEAFF.

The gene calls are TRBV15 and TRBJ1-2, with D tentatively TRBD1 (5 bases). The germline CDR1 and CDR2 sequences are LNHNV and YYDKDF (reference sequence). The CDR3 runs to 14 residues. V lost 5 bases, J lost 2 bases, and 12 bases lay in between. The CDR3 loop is CATSEAGLNYGYTF. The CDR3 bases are TGTGCCACCAGCGAAGCGGGACTCAACTATGGCTACACCTTC.

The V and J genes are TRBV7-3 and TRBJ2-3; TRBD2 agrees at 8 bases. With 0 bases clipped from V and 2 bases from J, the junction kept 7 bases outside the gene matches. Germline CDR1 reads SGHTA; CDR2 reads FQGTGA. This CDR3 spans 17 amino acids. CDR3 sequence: CASSLTGSGAPTDTQYF. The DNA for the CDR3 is TGTGCCAGCAGCTTAACGGGTAGCGGGGCCCCCACAGATACGCAGTATTTT.

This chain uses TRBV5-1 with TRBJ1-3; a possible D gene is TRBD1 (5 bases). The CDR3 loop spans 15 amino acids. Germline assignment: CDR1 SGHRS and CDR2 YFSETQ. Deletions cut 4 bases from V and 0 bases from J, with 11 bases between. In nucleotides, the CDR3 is TGCGCCAGCAGCCCGACAGTCTCCTCTGGAAACACCATATATTTT. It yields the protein CASSPTVSSGNTIYF.

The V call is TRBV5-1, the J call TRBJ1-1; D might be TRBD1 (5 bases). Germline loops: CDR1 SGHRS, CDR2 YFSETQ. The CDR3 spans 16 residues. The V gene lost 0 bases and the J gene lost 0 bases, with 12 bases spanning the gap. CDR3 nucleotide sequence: TGCGCCAGCAGCTTGGTCGGGGGGGACCTGAACACTGAAGCTTTCTTT. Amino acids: CASSLVGGDLNTEAFF.

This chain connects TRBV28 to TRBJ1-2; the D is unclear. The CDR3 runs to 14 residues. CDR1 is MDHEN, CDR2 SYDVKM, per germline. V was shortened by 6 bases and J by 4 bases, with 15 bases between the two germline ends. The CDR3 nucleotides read TGTGCCAGCAGGGACCTGACAAGCTCCTATGGCTACACCTTC. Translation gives CASRDLTSSYGYTF.

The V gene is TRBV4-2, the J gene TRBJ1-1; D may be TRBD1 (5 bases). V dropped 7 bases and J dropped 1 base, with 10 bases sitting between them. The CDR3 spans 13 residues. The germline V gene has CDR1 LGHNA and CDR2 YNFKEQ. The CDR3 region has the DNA TGTGCCAGCATGGGGCAGCCGAACACTGAAGCTTTCTTT. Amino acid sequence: CASMGQPNTEAFF.

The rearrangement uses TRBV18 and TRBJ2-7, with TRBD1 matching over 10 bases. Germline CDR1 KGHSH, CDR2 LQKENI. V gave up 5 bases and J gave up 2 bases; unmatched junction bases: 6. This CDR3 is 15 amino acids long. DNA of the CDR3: TGTGCCAGCTCAAACCGGGACAGGGGACCCTACGAGCAGTACTTC. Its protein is CASSNRDRGPYEQYF.

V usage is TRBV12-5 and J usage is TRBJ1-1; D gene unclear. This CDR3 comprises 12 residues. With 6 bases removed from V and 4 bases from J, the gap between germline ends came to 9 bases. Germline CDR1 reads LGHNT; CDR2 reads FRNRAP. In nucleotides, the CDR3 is TGTGCTAGTGGGATACCGGGCACTGAAGCTTTCTTT. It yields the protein CASGIPGTEAFF.

The CDR3 sequence: CASSQPGQGGNEQYF. CDR3 bases: TGCGCCAGCAGCCAACCGGGACAGGGAGGAAACGAGCAGTACTTC. The chain links TRBV4-1 to TRBJ2-7, with 9 bases lining up with TRBD1. The germline CDR1 and CDR2 sequences are MGHRA and YSYEKL. Trimming cost V 2 bases and J 5 bases; bases outside gene matches: 7. CDR3 length: 15 residues.

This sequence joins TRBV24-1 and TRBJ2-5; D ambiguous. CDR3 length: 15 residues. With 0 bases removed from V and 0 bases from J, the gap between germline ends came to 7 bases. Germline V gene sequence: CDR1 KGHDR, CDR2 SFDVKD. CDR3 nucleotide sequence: TGTGCCACCAGTGATTTGAAGGCATACCAAGAGACCCAGTACTTC. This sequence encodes CATSDLKAYQETQYF.

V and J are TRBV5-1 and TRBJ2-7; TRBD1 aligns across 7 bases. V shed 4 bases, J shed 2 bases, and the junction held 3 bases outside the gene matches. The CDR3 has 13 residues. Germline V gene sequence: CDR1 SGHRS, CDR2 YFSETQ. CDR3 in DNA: TGCGCCAGCAGCCCGGGACAGCCCTACGAGCAGTACTTC. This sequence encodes CASSPGQPYEQYF.

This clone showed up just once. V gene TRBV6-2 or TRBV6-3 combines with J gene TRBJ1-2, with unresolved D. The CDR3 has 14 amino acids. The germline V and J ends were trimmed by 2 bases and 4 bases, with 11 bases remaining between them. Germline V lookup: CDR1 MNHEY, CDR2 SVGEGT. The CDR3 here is CASSYDDRPYGYTF. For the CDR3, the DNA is TGTGCCAGCAGTTACGATGACCGACCCTATGGCTACACCTTC.

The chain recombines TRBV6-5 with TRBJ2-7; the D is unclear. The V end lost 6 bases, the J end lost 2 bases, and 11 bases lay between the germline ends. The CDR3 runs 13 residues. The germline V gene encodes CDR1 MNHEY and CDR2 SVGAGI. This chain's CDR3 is CASSLDITYEQYF. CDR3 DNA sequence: TGTGCCAGCAGCCTCGACATAACCTACGAGCAGTACTTC.

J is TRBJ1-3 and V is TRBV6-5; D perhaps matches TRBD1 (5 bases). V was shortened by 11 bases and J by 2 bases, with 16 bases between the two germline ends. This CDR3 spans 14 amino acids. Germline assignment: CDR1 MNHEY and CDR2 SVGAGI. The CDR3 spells CAAKARDPGNTIYF. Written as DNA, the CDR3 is TGTGCCGCCAAGGCGAGGGACCCTGGAAACACCATATATTTT.

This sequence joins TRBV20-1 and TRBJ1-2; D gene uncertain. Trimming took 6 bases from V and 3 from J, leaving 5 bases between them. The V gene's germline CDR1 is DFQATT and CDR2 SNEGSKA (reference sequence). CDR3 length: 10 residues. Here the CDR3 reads CSALDYGYTF. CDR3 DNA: TGCAGTGCCCTGGACTATGGCTACACCTTC.